This T cell receptor (beta chain) was sequenced for a study of shared clonotypes between healthy human individuals (dated by TCRdb to 2019 to 2021). Regarding the study in general: The cohort included three men and two women between 18 and 49 years of age. Libraries were prepared and TCR repertoires were sequenced by different laboratories using diverse techniques, in order to increase sequencing depth and limit assay-specific biases. Per donor, leukapheresis produced somewhere between about 0.85 and 10 billion PBMCs. For each donor, CD4 naive and CD4 memory were each given three plates, CD8 naive was given two plates, and CD8 memory was given one plate. Blood TCR repertoires of five healthy adults were deeply sequenced to estimate repertoire size and the extent of clonotype sharing between individuals.

The paper's findings and limits, for the study overall: Incomplete sequencing was indicated by rarefaction of sorted-subset datasets, despite the large sequencing depth. Sampling was restricted to blood, and TCR repertoires in tissues likely differ from the TCR repertoires found in blood. Compared with non-shared clonotypes, the clonotypes found in all four sorted-subset donors had higher generation probabilities. Because the study included only a small number of donors, the genetic and exposure-history diversity represented was limited. When a few donors were compared, the shared fraction of clonotypes was 5% to 6.5% for naive CD4, 3.5% to 4% for naive CD8, more than 2% for memory CD4, and 0.35% to 0.4% for memory CD8. Based on pairwise subsampling, the degree of clonotype sharing among donors was expected to be affected by sequencing depth. Naive subsets generally had larger estimated clonotype richness than memory subsets.

To note about this clone: Its recognized antigen is unknown. Base-call qualities are not available, and no considerably larger clone is one nucleotide away. The sample has other DNA sequences that encode this CDR3 too.

CD8 naive samples were CD45RO-negative cells positively selected for CCR7, giving a CD45RA+CCR7+ population that excluded TemRA cells. Donors were healthy HIV-negative adults with no recently reported acute infections or vaccinations. Every donor was a Caucasian adult living in Nashville, Tennessee, USA. Blood was obtained by leukapheresis, after which PBMCs were separated by Ficoll-Histopaque density gradient centrifugation and cryopreserved in liquid nitrogen vapor phase. Purity and quantity of every magnetically sorted T cell population were checked by analytical flow cytometry. From each sorted fraction, genomic DNA was isolated and quantified by UV absorbance on a Nanodrop 2000c. Using the deep immunoSEQ assay, multiplex PCR amplified TCR CDR3 regions from genomic DNA. For each cell subset, the extracted genomic DNA was distributed evenly across all wells of several immunoSEQ 96-well plates, and each plate served as one replicate. For sorted subsets, roughly 200 ng genomic DNA, equal to 30,000 to 35,000 T cell genomes, was loaded into each replicate PCR. Purified libraries were measured with a Qubit 3.0 fluorometer, size-checked on a Bioanalyzer 2100, and measured again with the KAPA Library Quantification kit. Every immunoSEQ 96-well plate was sequenced on a dedicated single-read 150-cycle Illumina NextSeq 550 flow cell. The paper's processing steps were these. The immunoSEQ output contained only junctional sequences without quality scores, so filtering could not match that applied to full-length reads. Sequences were annotated with PyIR, a Python wrapper for IgBLAST v1.9, and V/J genes and CDR3 were assigned using IMGT germline references. Reads were removed for weak V/J assignments (E-value above 1e-6), missing CDR3, stop codons, out-of-frame junctions, or ambiguous translated residues. V3J clonotypes were defined as sequences sharing the same inferred V gene, J gene, and CDR3 amino acid sequence. To compute the percentage overlap between repertoires, the number of shared unique clonotypes was divided by the size of the smaller repertoire. Richness of each repertoire was evaluated using RTK rarefaction, the Chao1 estimator, and Recon v2.1 estimates of unobserved clonotypes. OLGA was used to compute generation probabilities for all TCRbeta clonotypes that the gDNA method yielded from a few donors. As stored in TCRdb, this immuneACCESS dataset retains in-frame rearrangements with V and J assigned. A fraction of the clones does not appear; measured against another copy, unresolved V genes explain less than half of the discrepancy, and the remainder lacks a known reason. V, J and clone size derive from that table, while D and trimming were established from the DNA sequence. The sample table shows millions of clones, and about 95% are seen once. Roughly 1% of the sample is in the top ten clones.

The receptor was isolated from a man between 18 and 29 years old in good health. Sequenced input: naive CD8+ T cells sorted from blood. Interpreted using the paper, the cell subset or site label stands for: CD45RA+CCR7+.

CDR3 sequence: CASSPTGQETQYF. The DNA is TGTGCCAGCAGCCCTACAGGGCAAGAGACCCAGTACTTC. The rearrangement joined TRBV7-9 to TRBJ2-5; the D gene is perhaps TRBD1, from 6 matching bases. V is clipped by 5 bases and J by 2 bases, and the sequence between their germline boundaries is 9 bases long. The germline V gene (reference sequence) sets CDR1 to SEHNR and CDR2 to FQNEAQ. The CDR3 holds 13 amino acids from the cysteine to the phenylalanine. Only the CDR3 DNA is retained, 39 bases long and in frame from the first base.